Listed below are T cell receptor beta chains from one sample, sequenced in a study of cytomegalovirus exposure and HLA in healthy donors. The data were produced by immunoSEQ multiplex PCR, yet TCRdb's version contains in-frame clones alone and is incomplete. The data contain fewer than 70,000 clones, just under 70% of them singletons. Sequenced sample: PBMCs. The receptor source for this set is a woman in her 30s in good health and CMV-seronegative. CDR3s include the opening cysteine and the closing phenylalanine or tryptophan. D genes are given only for firm matches. Expanded clones get a size class; other rows say once, few or many, or leave the size out.

DNA,CDR3,D,size,J,V
TGTGCCAGCAGCTCAGGACAGCTAATTTTGGCCAAAAACATTCAGTACTTC,CASSSGQLILAKNIQYF,NA,once,TRBJ2-4,TRBV7-8
TGCGCCAGCAGCCAAGGCGGCTACCTGAGCTCCTACGAGCAGTACTTC,CASSQGGYLSSYEQYF,NA,NA,TRBJ2-7,TRBV4-3
TGTGCCAGCAGCGCCCCGGACACCGGGGAGCTGTTTTTT,CASSAPDTGELFF,NA,NA,TRBJ2-2,TRBV9
TGCAGCGGAGCGGGACACAACAAAAACATTCAGTACTTC,CSGAGHNKNIQYF,NA,NA,TRBJ2-4,TRBV29-1
TGTGCCAGCAGTTCACTAGCGGGGGTTGCAGATACGCAGTATTTT,CASSSLAGVADTQYF,TRBD2,NA,TRBJ2-3,TRBV6-5
TGTGCCAGCAGCCAAGATGGGAGGGCTAGCACCGGGGAGCTGTTTTTT,CASSQDGRASTGELFF,TRBD2,NA,TRBJ2-2,TRBV14
TGTGCCAGCAGCATACCACAGGGACGGTTGGGCACTGAAGCTTTCTTT,CASSIPQGRLGTEAFF,NA,NA,TRBJ1-1,TRBV7-9
TGTGCCAGTTCGACAGCCTATAGCAATCAGCCCCAGCATTTT,CASSTAYSNQPQHF,NA,NA,TRBJ1-5,TRBV6-1
TGTGCCAGCAGCAGCCAAACAGGGATCGGCAATCAGCCCCAGCATTTT,CASSSQTGIGNQPQHF,NA,once,TRBJ1-5,TRBV2
TGTGCCAGTAGTTCCAGCGGGGGGGCTTATGAGCAGTTCTTC,CASSSSGGAYEQFF,TRBD2,once,TRBJ2-1,TRBV19
TGCAGCGTACGTCAGGGGGGCCCCAACTATGGCTACACCTTC,CSVRQGGPNYGYTF,TRBD1,NA,TRBJ1-2,TRBV29-1
TGTGCCAGTACCGCGGCTCTCGGGGTTGGCGAAAAACTGTTTTTT,CASTAALGVGEKLFF,NA,NA,TRBJ1-4,TRBV19
TGTGCCAGCAGCTTAGCGACAGGGATAAACACTGAAGCTTTCTTT,CASSLATGINTEAFF,TRBD1,NA,TRBJ1-1,TRBV7-9
TGTGCCAGCAGCCCGACAGGGGGCATGGGCACTGAAGCTTTCTTT,CASSPTGGMGTEAFF,TRBD1,few,TRBJ1-1,TRBV6-1
TGTGCCAGCAGTTTCAGGACTAGCGGGGGGCAAGAGACCCAGTACTTC,CASSFRTSGGQETQYF,TRBD2,NA,TRBJ2-5,TRBV27
TGTGCCAGCAGCGTACATACAGGGGACCTTGAAGAGCAGTACTTC,CASSVHTGDLEEQYF,TRBD1,once,TRBJ2-7,TRBV9
TGTGCCAGCAGTTTAGGACAGAGGGTCACTGAAGCTTTCTTT,CASSLGQRVTEAFF,NA,NA,TRBJ1-1,TRBV28
TGTGCCAGTTCTCGGGAGGCGGGGGGCTCCTACGAGCAGTACTTC,CASSREAGGSYEQYF,TRBD2,NA,TRBJ2-7,TRBV2
TGTGCCAGCAGCTTAGGCGGGGGTGAGACCCAGTACTTC,CASSLGGGETQYF,TRBD2,NA,TRBJ2-5,TRBV7-2
TGTGCCAGCAGCCCAGACTTATCGGGAAACCAAGAGACCCAGTACTTC,CASSPDLSGNQETQYF,NA,few,TRBJ2-5,TRBV5-5
TGTGCCAGCAGCTTCGGGACAGGGTCCACCGGGGAGCTGTTTTTT,CASSFGTGSTGELFF,TRBD1,NA,TRBJ2-2,TRBV7-8